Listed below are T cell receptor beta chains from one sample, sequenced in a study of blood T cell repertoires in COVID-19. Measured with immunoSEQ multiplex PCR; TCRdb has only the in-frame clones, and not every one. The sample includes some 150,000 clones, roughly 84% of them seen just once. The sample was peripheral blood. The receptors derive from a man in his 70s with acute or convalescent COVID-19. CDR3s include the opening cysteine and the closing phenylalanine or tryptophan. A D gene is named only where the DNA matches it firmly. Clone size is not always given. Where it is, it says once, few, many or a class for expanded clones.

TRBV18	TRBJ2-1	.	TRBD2	TGTGCCAGCTCACCCCCCGGGACTAGCGTCTACAATGAGCAGTTCTTC	CASSPPGTSVYNEQFF
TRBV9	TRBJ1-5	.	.	TGTGCCAGCAGCGCCACAGCTTATAGCAATCAGCCCCAGCATTTT	CASSATAYSNQPQHF
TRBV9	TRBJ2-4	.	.	TGTGCCAGCAGCGTAGGGGGAGGCCTAGCCAAAAACATTCAGTACTTC	CASSVGGGLAKNIQYF
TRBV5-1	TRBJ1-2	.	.	TGCGCCAGCAGCTTGGACAGGTCAACAAATGGCTACACCTTC	CASSLDRSTNGYTF
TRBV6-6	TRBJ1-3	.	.	TGTGCCAGCTTCGGCGGGGGCAGTCCAAGAAACACCATATATTTT	CASFGGGSPRNTIYF
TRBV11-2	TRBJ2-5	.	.	TGTGCCAGCAGCGCTTACGGCCGGGACACCCAAGAGACCCAGTACTTC	CASSAYGRDTQETQYF
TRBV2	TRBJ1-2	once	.	TGTGCCAGCAGTTCTGGCAGGGGCGACTATGGCTACACCTTC	CASSSGRGDYGYTF
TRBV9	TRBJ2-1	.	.	TGTGCCAGCAGCGTAGTGGCTAGATTAGGGGGTGAGCAGTTCTTC	CASSVVARLGGEQFF
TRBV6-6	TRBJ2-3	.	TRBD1	TGTGCCAGCACAAGACAGGGAACCACAGATACGCAGTATTTT	CASTRQGTTDTQYF
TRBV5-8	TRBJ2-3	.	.	TGTGCCAGCAGCTTTTTACTTAGCACAGATACGCAGTATTTT	CASSFLLSTDTQYF
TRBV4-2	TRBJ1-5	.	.	TGTGCCAGCAGCCAAGATCAAGCAGGATTCCAGCCCCAGCATTTT	CASSQDQAGFQPQHF
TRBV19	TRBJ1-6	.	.	TGTGCCAGTAGCGTGGGCAAGGATTCACCCCTCCACTTT	CASSVGKDSPLHF
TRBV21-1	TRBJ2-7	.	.	TGTGCCAGCAGCCACACACAGGGGTGGTTGGAGCAGTACTTC	CASSHTQGWLEQYF
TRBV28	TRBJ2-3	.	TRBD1	TGTGCCAGCAGTTTCGTTGGACAGGGATCGGGAAATACGCAGTATTTT	CASSFVGQGSGNTQYF
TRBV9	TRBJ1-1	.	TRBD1	TGTGCCAGCAGCGCCCTGGACAGGGTGAACACTGAAGCTTTCTTT	CASSALDRVNTEAFF
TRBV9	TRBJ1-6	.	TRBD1	TGTGCCAGCAGCGGGGGGACAGGAGATTCACCCCTCCACTTT	CASSGGTGDSPLHF
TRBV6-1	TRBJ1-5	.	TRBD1	TGTGCCAGCAGGGAATCCGACAGGGGCCGCCGATATAGCAATCAGCCCCAGCATTTT	CASRESDRGRRYSNQPQHF
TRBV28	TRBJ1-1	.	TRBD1	TGTGCCAGCAGTCCCGCCGGGACAGGGGGAAATGAAGCTTTCTTT	CASSPAGTGGNEAFF
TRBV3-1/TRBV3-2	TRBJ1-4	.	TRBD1	TGTGCCAGCAGCCAAGGGTTGGGACAGGGTTTTGAAAAACTGTTTTTT	CASSQGLGQGFEKLFF
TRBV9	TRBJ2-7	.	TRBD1	TGTGCCAGCAGCGCCGGACAGGGAAACTTCTACGAGCAGTACTTC	CASSAGQGNFYEQYF
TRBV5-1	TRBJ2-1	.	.	TGCGCCAGCAGCTTGGGGACTAATTACAATGAGCAGTTCTTC	CASSLGTNYNEQFF
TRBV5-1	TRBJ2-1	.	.	TGCGCCAGCAGCTTCGGCGGGGGCCGGGATGAGCAGTTCTTC	CASSFGGGRDEQFF
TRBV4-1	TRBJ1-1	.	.	TGCGCCAGCAGCCGGTATCAAACTACGAACACTGAAGCTTTCTTT	CASSRYQTTNTEAFF
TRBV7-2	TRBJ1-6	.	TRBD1	TGTGCCAGCAGTCAACAGGGGCGTTCACCCCTCCACTTT	CASSQQGRSPLHF
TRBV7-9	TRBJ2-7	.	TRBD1	TGTGCATGGGGGACAGGGGGCTACGAGCAGTACTTC	CAWGTGGYEQYF
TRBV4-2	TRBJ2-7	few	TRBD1	TGTGCCAGCAGCCCACTTGGGGTGACAGGGGGCTCCTACGAGCAGTACTTC	CASSPLGVTGGSYEQYF
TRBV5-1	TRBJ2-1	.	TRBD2	TGCGCCAGCAGCTTGGAGGTTAGCGGGATATCTGGGCAGTTCTTC	CASSLEVSGISGQFF
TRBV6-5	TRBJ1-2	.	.	TGTGCCATACAGGTCAACAACTATGGCTACACCTTC	CAIQVNNYGYTF
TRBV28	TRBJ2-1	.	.	TGTGCCAGCAGCGGAAGGGGTGAGCAGTTCTTC	CASSGRGEQFF
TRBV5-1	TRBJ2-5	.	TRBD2	TGCGCCAGCAGCTTTCCCGCGGGAGGCAAGGAGACCCAGTACTTC	CASSFPAGGKETQYF
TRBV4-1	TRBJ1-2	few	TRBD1	TGCGCCAGCAGCCATCTAAACCGGGACAGGGGCTATGGCTACACCTTC	CASSHLNRDRGYGYTF
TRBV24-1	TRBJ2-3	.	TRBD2	TGTGCCACCAGTGGGCGACTAGCAAAGGATACGCAGTATTTT	CATSGRLAKDTQYF
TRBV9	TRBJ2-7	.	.	TGTGCCAGCAGCCCCCGGACAGAAAGCGAGTACGAGCAGTACTTC	CASSPRTESEYEQYF
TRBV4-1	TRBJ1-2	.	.	TGCGCCAGCAGCCAAGTATTAGGGGCGAACTATGGCTACACCTTC	CASSQVLGANYGYTF
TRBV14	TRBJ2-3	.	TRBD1	TGTGCCAGCAACCCGGGCAGGGGGCCCACAGATACGCAGTATTTT	CASNPGRGPTDTQYF
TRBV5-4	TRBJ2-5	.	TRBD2	TGTGCCAGCAGCTTCGGACTAGCGGGAGGGGAGACCCAGTACTTC	CASSFGLAGGETQYF
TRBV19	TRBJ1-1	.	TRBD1	TGTGCCACCCACAGGGGCTCCTATATGAACACTGAAGCTTTCTTT	CATHRGSYMNTEAFF
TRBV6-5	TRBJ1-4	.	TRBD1	TGTGCCAGCAGCAGTACAGGGGGCTATGAAAAACTGTTTTTT	CASSSTGGYEKLFF
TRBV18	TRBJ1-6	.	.	TGTGCCAGCTCACCAGAGGATCATTCTAATTCACCCCTCCACTTT	CASSPEDHSNSPLHF
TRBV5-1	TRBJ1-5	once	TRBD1	TGCGCCAGCAGCCAGCTGACAGGGCCCAATCAGCCCCAGCATTTT	CASSQLTGPNQPQHF
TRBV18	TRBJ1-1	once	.	TGTGCCAGCTCCCAAGAGGTAGTTCTCATGAACACTGAAGCTTTCTTT	CASSQEVVLMNTEAFF
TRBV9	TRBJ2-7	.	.	TGTGCCAGCAGCGTTGGGACAACTTACGAGCAGTACTTC	CASSVGTTYEQYF
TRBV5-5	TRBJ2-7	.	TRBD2	TGTGCCAGCAGCTTGATTGGGGGGGCCTACGAGCAGTACTTC	CASSLIGGAYEQYF
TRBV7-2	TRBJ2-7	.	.	TGTGCCAGCAATTATGGGCCGGGGAATTACGAGCAGTACTTC	CASNYGPGNYEQYF
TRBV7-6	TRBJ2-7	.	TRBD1	TGTGCCAGCAGCTCCGCCACAGGGGGCTACGAGCAGTACTTC	CASSSATGGYEQYF
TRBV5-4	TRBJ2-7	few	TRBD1	TGTGCCAGCAGCACGGACAGGGGGATCGAGCAGTACTTC	CASSTDRGIEQYF
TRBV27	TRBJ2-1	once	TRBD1	TGTGCCAGCTGTCCCTCCAGGGGGAGCGGAGTCAATGAGCAGTTCTTC	CASCPSRGSGVNEQFF
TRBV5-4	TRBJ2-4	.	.	TGTGCCAGCAGCTTGGAGGCAGGGAGGGCCAAAAACATTCAGTACTTC	CASSLEAGRAKNIQYF
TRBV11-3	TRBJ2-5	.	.	TGTGCCAGCAGCCCCCGCGGCGGGGCAGGAGTTTCCCAAGAGACCCAGTACTTC	CASSPRGGAGVSQETQYF
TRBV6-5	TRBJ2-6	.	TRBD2	TGTGCCAGCTCGGGGGGTATTGGGGCCAACGTCCTGACTTTC	CASSGGIGANVLTF
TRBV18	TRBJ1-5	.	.	TGTGCCAGCTCACCATCGGGGGAAGGGGCCCAGCATTTT	CASSPSGEGAQHF
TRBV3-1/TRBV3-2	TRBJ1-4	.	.	TGTGCCAGCAGCCAAGTTATAAGAGAGGGTGAAAAACTGTTTTTT	CASSQVIREGEKLFF
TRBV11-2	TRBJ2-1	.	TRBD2	TGTGCCAGCAGCCCGCGACTAGCGGGGGAATTAAGAGATGATGAGCAGTTCTTC	CASSPRLAGELRDDEQFF
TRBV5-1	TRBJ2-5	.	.	TGCGCCAGCAGCTTGGGGGCGATCCAAGAGACCCAGTACTTC	CASSLGAIQETQYF
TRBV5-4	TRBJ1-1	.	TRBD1	TGTGCCAGCAGCTTCGACAGGGGGAGAGTTGACGAAGCTTTCTTT	CASSFDRGRVDEAFF
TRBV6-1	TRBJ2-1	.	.	TGTGCCAGCAGTGAAATGTGGGGTCGGGGGTACAATGAGCAGTTCTTC	CASSEMWGRGYNEQFF